These 12 T cell receptor beta chains were sequenced from one sample in a study of blood T cells in healthy people across ages. Then a second PCR, running roughly 7 to 11 cycles, was carried out with a sample-barcoded 5' primer and a J-beta primer mix. One entry per CDR3 protein results from TCRdb running MiXCR on the 5' RACE reads. The repertoire has around 650,000 distinct CDR3 sequences, less than 40% of them found once; the top ten carry 15%. What was sequenced was blood. These receptors were taken from a woman over 75 in good health.

This clonotype was counted many times. The genes are TRBV2 and TRBJ2-7, with 9 bases that match TRBD1. V trimming: 6 bases; J trimming: 3 bases; junction bases outside the gene matches: 9. This CDR3 spans 15 amino acids. Germline CDR1 and CDR2: SNHLY and FYNNEI. The CDR3, as DNA: TGTGCCAGCAGAAACCCGGGACAGGGTAGCTACGAGCAGTACTTC. It translates to CASRNPGQGSYEQYF. The full variable domain, its missing parts supplied by reference TRBV2 and TRBJ2-7, is EPEVTQTPSHQVTQMGQEVILRCVPISNHLYFYWYRQILGQKVEFLVSFYNNEISEKSEIFDDQFSVERPDGSNFTLKIRSTKLEDSAMYFCASRNPGQGSYEQYFGPGTRLTVT.

This clonotype was recorded only once. A single base separates this from a much larger clone, so it may be a read error. The chain recombines TRBV20-1 with TRBJ1-5; D unclear. CDR1 DFQATT and CDR2 SNEGSKA come from the germline V gene (reference sequence). The CDR3 totals 14 residues. The CDR3 nucleotides read TGCAGTACTAGGCTGGAATATAGCAATCAGCCCCAGCATTTT. Its protein product is CSTRLEYSNQPQHF.

Many counts were recorded for this clonotype. The rearrangement uses TRBV10-3 and TRBJ2-1; 7 bases are a match to TRBD2. Unmatched junction bases numbered 7, after V lost 7 bases and J lost 7 bases. CDR1 and CDR2 (germline): ENHRY, SYGVKD. The CDR3 extends over 13 amino acids. CDR3 region: CAIIREGENEQFF. In DNA, the CDR3 is TGTGCCATCATCAGGGAGGGCGAAAATGAGCAGTTCTTC.

This clonotype was detected many times. The chain employs TRBV7-3 and TRBJ1-1, with D maybe TRBD1 (5 bases). Trimming pared 0 bases from V and 11 bases from J, leaving 16 bases between. There are 14 residues in the CDR3. In germline, CDR1 is SGHTA, CDR2 FQGTGA. CDR3 region: CASSLTAGSGKAFF. The DNA for the CDR3 is TGTGCCAGCAGCTTAACCGCAGGGTCCGGGAAGGCTTTCTTT.

This clonotype was observed a handful of times. With a much larger clone just one base away, this may be a read error. The V call is TRBV29-1, the J call TRBJ2-7; D is undetermined. Germline V gene sequence: CDR1 SQVTM, CDR2 ANQGSEA. The CDR3 runs 13 residues. V was trimmed by 3 bases and J by 7 bases, leaving 16 bases between them. CDR3 region: CSVDSELYNEQYF. The DNA for the CDR3 is TGCAGCGTTGACAGTGAGTTATACAATGAGCAGTACTTC.

In its sample, this clonotype was seen many times. The chain joins TRBV20-1 to TRBJ1-4, with TRBD1 matching over 7 bases. Germline values: CDR1 DFQATT, CDR2 SNEGSKA (reference sequence). CDR3 length: 14 amino acids. Losses at the gene ends were 6 bases for V and 5 bases for J; bases not matched to a gene: 9. This CDR3 is CSALDRVGNEKLFF. The CDR3 DNA reads TGCAGTGCCCTCGACAGGGTGGGGAATGAAAAACTGTTTTTT.

There are many counts of this clonotype. The chain has TRBV5-1 and TRBJ1-2; TRBD1 might be the D (6 bases). The ends were cut back, 3 bases at V and 4 bases at J, with 10 bases in the middle. The CDR3 sequence is 13 residues long. Germline V gene lookup returns CDR1 SGHRS and CDR2 YFSETQ. The CDR3 DNA is TGCGCCAGCAGCTCGGGGGGCCCCTATGGCTACACCTTC. Translating it yields CASSSGGPYGYTF.

The chain joins TRBV30 to TRBJ1-1, with D tentatively TRBD1 (5 bases). Between the trimmed V and J ends, which lost 5 bases and 1 base, there was a span of 20 bases. CDR1 GTSNPN and CDR2 SVGIG come from the germline V gene (reference sequence). This CDR3 spans 16 amino acids. The CDR3 DNA reads as TGTGCCTGGCGAATTGGGGGGGGAGGGTGGAACACTGAAGCTTTCTTT. Protein product: CAWRIGGGGWNTEAFF.

This clonotype was observed at least ten times. The chain carries TRBV7-2 and TRBJ1-2; D gene unclear. Germline CDR1 SGHTA, CDR2 FQGNSA. This CDR3 has 15 amino acids. Trimming pared 2 bases from V and 0 bases from J, leaving 10 bases between. As DNA, the CDR3 is TGTGCCAGCAGCTTAATGGAGGTAGCTAACTATGGCTACACCTTC. It encodes CASSLMEVANYGYTF.

Ten or more counts support this clonotype. V gene TRBV14 combines with J gene TRBJ2-7, with TRBD2 identical over 9 bases. Germline assignment: CDR1 SGHDN and CDR2 FVKESK. V shed 2 bases and J 4 bases; nucleotides not matched to a gene: 3. The CDR3 is made up of 14 amino acids. CDR3 region: CASSQKRGVYEQYF. CDR3 DNA: TGTGCCAGCAGCCAAAAGCGGGGGGTTTACGAGCAGTACTTC.

V is TRBV5-1 and J is TRBJ1-6, with no clear D. Trimming cost V 1 base and J 4 bases, with 9 bases left between them. The CDR3 length is 15 residues. CDR1 is SGHRS, CDR2 YFSETQ, per germline. DNA for the CDR3: TGCGCCAGCAGCTTGACAGCCCAATATAATTCACCCCTCCACTTT. It specifies CASSLTAQYNSPLHF. The full variable domain, rest sourced from reference TRBV5-1 and TRBJ1-6, is KAGVTQTPRYLIKTRGQQVTLSCSPISGHRSVSWYQQTPGQGLQFLFEYFSETQRNKGNFPGRFSGRQFSNSRSEMNVSTLELGDSALYLCASSLTAQYNSPLHFGNGTRLTVT.

This clonotype was seen at least ten times. A much larger clonotype is one base distant, so this may be a read error. The chain uses TRBV6-2 or TRBV6-3 and TRBJ2-5; 9 bases are shared with TRBD2. Germline CDR1 MNHEY, CDR2 SVGEGT. This CDR3 region has 16 residues. The V gene end was trimmed by 0 bases and the J gene end by 11 bases; junction bases not matched to a gene: 13. The CDR3 DNA sequence: TGTGCCAGCAGTTACTCGATGCGGGGGGGCGACAATGAGCAGTACTTC. This codes for CASSYSMRGGDNEQYF.